The present T cell receptor (beta chain) was sequenced within a study of cytomegalovirus exposure and HLA in healthy donors. PCR was performed using 60 Vbeta and 13 Jbeta primers. The table came from immunoSEQ multiplex PCR; TCRdb's copy has only in-frame clones and leaves some out. Among more than 130,000 clones listed, approximately 71% were seen once. The study's findings and limits: The study reported that TCR beta sequences accurately predicted HLA-A and HLA-B alleles in most subjects. Under in vitro conditions, three CMV-associated chains were confirmed as specific for CMV antigens. A later analysis linked a missense DCLRE1C variant to TCR beta V- and J-gene trimming.

On this clone: Its specificity is not known.

The CDR3 runs 17 residues. In germline, CDR1 is SGDLS, CDR2 YYNGEE. V gave up 0 bases and J gave up 1 base; unmatched junction bases: 7. The sequenced sample was PBMCs. The origin of this receptor is a woman aged 50 to 65 in good health and CMV-seronegative. The V gene is TRBV9, the J gene TRBJ2-1; 7 bases are shared with TRBD1. Here the CDR3 reads CASSVEGGSISYNEQFF. CDR3 sequence (DNA): TGTGCCAGCAGCGTAGAAGGGGGCAGCATTTCCTACAATGAGCAGTTCTTC.